This entry concerns a single T cell receptor (beta chain). The data originate from a study of response to subunit inactivated influenza vaccine. TCRdb recomputed calls from the RT-PCR reads with MiXCR, one row per CDR3 protein. This table has some 550,000 distinct CDR3 sequences, roughly 25% appearing once. This CDR3 has 15 residues. From germline, CDR1 is ENHRY and CDR2 SYGVKD. With 6 bases removed from V and 1 base from J, the gap between germline ends came to 10 bases. The sample was also reused in another study, on T cells expressing NK-cell markers. Per that paper: In generating TCR beta cDNA, 5'RACE template switching with UMIs was used.

This material consisted of CD4+ T cells sorted from PBMCs, taken approximately 13 days after vaccination. This rearrangement joins TRBV10-3 to TRBJ2-6; D possibly corresponds to TRBD2 (5 bases). This TCR derives from a man aged 45 to 65 who received an inactivated influenza vaccine. The CDR3 DNA reads as TGTGCCATCAGGGAGGACGGTTCTGGGGCCAACGTCCTGACTTTC. This codes for CAIREDGSGANVLTF.